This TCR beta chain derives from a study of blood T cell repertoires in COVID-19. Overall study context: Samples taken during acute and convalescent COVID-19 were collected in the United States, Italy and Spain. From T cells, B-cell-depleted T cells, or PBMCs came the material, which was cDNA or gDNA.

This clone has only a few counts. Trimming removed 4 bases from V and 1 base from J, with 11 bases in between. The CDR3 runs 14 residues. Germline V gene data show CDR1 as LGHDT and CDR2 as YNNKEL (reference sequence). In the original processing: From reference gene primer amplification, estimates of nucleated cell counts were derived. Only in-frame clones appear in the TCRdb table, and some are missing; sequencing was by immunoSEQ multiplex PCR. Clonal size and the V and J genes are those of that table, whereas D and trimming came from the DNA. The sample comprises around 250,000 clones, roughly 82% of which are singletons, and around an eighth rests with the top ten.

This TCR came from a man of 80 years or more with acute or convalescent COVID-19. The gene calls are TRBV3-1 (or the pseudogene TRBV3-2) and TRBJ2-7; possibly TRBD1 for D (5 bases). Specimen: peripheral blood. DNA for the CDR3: TGTGCCAGCAGCCCCCGTAGACAGTCCTACGAGCAGTACTTC. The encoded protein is CASSPRRQSYEQYF.